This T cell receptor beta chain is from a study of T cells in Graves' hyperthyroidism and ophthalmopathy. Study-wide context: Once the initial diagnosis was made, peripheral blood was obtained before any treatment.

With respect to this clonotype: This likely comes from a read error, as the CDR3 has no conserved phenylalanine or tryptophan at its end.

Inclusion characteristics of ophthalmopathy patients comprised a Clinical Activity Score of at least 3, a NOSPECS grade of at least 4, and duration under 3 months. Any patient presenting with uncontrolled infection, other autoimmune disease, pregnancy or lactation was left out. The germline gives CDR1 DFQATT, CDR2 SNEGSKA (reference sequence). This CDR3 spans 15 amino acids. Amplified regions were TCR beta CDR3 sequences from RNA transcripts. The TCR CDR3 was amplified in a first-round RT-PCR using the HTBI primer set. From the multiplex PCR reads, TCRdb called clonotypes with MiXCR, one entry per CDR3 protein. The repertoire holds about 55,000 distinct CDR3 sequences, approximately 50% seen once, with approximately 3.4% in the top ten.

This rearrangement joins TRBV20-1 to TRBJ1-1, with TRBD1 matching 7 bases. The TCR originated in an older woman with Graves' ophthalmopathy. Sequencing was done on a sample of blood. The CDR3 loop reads CSAREQGRVSTEAFC. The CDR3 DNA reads TGCAGTGCCAGAGAACAGGGGAGGGTTAGCACTGAAGCTTTCTGT.